One and the same sample provided the 3 T cell receptor beta chains below, sequenced in a study of blood T cell repertoires in COVID-19. Profiled with immunoSEQ multiplex PCR; TCRdb holds only in-frame clones, not every one. The data show 95,000 to 120,000 clones, about 85% seen once. Material: peripheral blood. Receptors were obtained from a man in his forties or fifties with acute or convalescent COVID-19.

This chain joins TRBV3-1 (or the pseudogene TRBV3-2) and TRBJ1-2; 12 nucleotides agree with TRBD1. CDR3 size: 16 residues. In germline, CDR1 is LGHDT, CDR2 YNNKEL (reference sequence). Trimming took 1 base from V and 8 from J; bases not matched to a gene: 8. The CDR3 sequence: CASSQGTGQGAEGYTF. The CDR3 DNA sequence: TGTGCCAGCAGCCAAGGAACGGGACAGGGGGCGGAGGGCTACACCTTC.

The table lists this clone with many counts. This sequence joins TRBV30 and TRBJ1-2, with 8 bases matching TRBD1. CDR3 length: 13 amino acids. Germline V gene data show CDR1 as GTSNPN and CDR2 as SVGIG (reference sequence). Losses at the gene ends were 4 bases for V and 2 bases for J; bases not matched to a gene: 3. This CDR3 reads CAWTRTGNYGYTF. The DNA for the CDR3 is TGTGCCTGGACCCGGACAGGGAACTATGGCTACACCTTC. Supplemented by reference TRBV30 and TRBJ1-2, the full variable domain reads SQTIHQWPATLVQPVGSPLSLECTVEGTSNPNLYWYRQAAGRGLQLLFYSVGIGQISSEVPQNLSASRPQDRQFILSSKKLLLSDSGFYLCAWTRTGNYGYTFGSGTRLTVV.

A few counts support this clone. This chain uses TRBV28 with TRBJ1-3, with D unresolved. The CDR3 is 13 amino acids. Germline assignment: CDR1 MDHEN and CDR2 SYDVKM. The V and J ends lost 3 bases and 5 bases respectively, with 8 bases between them. CDR3 amino acids: CASSLDSRNTIYF. The DNA of the CDR3 is TGTGCCAGCAGTTTGGACTCGCGAAACACCATATATTTT.